This is a list of T cell receptor beta chains from one sample in a study of response to subunit inactivated influenza vaccine. Via MiXCR, TCRdb re-called the RT-PCR reads, giving one row per CDR3 protein. The data contain about 620,000 distinct CDR3 sequences, around 10% of them singletons. This same sample was also taken into another study, of T cells expressing NK-cell markers.

Source: PBMCs from blood, taken on the day of vaccination. The source is a man aged 50-59 years who received an inactivated influenza vaccine. Both conserved end residues are part of each CDR3. The D gene is left open where the match is weak. Clone sizes are given selectively: once, few, many, or a class where the clone is expanded.

j_call: TRBJ2-3; v_call: TRBV13; clone_size: NA; d_call: TRBD1; cdr3_nt: TGTGCCAGCAGCTTCCGGGACAGGGGAGGGACAGATACGCAGTATTTT; cdr3_aa: CASSFRDRGGTDTQYF
j_call: TRBJ2-1; v_call: TRBV18; clone_size: NA; d_call: NA; cdr3_nt: TGTGCCAGCTCACCCCTAGCAGGGGGGAAGGATGAGCAGTTCTTC; cdr3_aa: CASSPLAGGKDEQFF
j_call: TRBJ2-2; v_call: TRBV9; clone_size: NA; d_call: TRBD2; cdr3_nt: TGTGCCAGCAAGAGGGGACTAGAGAACACCGGGGAGCTGTTTTTT; cdr3_aa: CASKRGLENTGELFF
j_call: TRBJ2-7; v_call: TRBV7-2; clone_size: few; d_call: TRBD2; cdr3_nt: TGTGCCAGCAGCTCCTGGGGTAGCGGGAAGGGGTACGAGCAGTACTTC; cdr3_aa: CASSSWGSGKGYEQYF
j_call: TRBJ2-6; v_call: TRBV4-3; clone_size: NA; d_call: NA; cdr3_nt: TGCGCCAGCAGCCAAGAAACGATGGGGCCTGGGGCCAACGTCCTGACTTTC; cdr3_aa: CASSQETMGPGANVLTF
j_call: TRBJ1-5; v_call: TRBV20-1; clone_size: NA; d_call: NA; cdr3_nt: TGCAGTGCTGTCAGGGACGTCGGTCAGCCCCAGCATTTT; cdr3_aa: CSAVRDVGQPQHF
j_call: TRBJ2-7; v_call: TRBV29-1; clone_size: NA; d_call: NA; cdr3_nt: TGCAGCATTGGGTCGTCCTACGAGCAGTACTTC; cdr3_aa: CSIGSSYEQYF
j_call: TRBJ1-2; v_call: TRBV7-9; clone_size: many; d_call: TRBD1; cdr3_nt: TGTGCCAGCAGGCTACCGGGACAGGGAAACTATGGCTACACCTTC; cdr3_aa: CASRLPGQGNYGYTF
j_call: TRBJ1-2; v_call: TRBV5-5; clone_size: NA; d_call: NA; cdr3_nt: TGTGCCAGCAGCTTGGAGGTCATAACTAACTATGGCTACACCTTC; cdr3_aa: CASSLEVITNYGYTF
j_call: TRBJ2-7; v_call: TRBV12-3/TRBV12-4; clone_size: many; d_call: NA; cdr3_nt: TGTGCCAGCAGAGCCCAGGGCCATCACCTTTACGAGCAGTACTTC; cdr3_aa: CASRAQGHHLYEQYF
j_call: TRBJ2-2; v_call: TRBV7-9; clone_size: many; d_call: TRBD1; cdr3_nt: TGTGCCAGCAGCTTAGGGACAGGCGCCGCCGGGGAGCTGTTTTTT; cdr3_aa: CASSLGTGAAGELFF
j_call: TRBJ2-7; v_call: TRBV7-9; clone_size: NA; d_call: NA; cdr3_nt: TGTGCCAGCAGCTTAGTGCGGAGTGCAGGGGACCACGAGCAGTACTTC; cdr3_aa: CASSLVRSAGDHEQYF
j_call: TRBJ2-1; v_call: TRBV5-8; clone_size: NA; d_call: NA; cdr3_nt: TGTGCCAGCAGACAGTCGTACAATGAGCAGTTCTTC; cdr3_aa: CASRQSYNEQFF
j_call: TRBJ2-7; v_call: TRBV12-3/TRBV12-4; clone_size: many; d_call: NA; cdr3_nt: TGCGCCAGCAGCTTGGCCAGTACCTACGAGCAGTACTTC; cdr3_aa: CASSLASTYEQYF
j_call: TRBJ2-2; v_call: TRBV5-1; clone_size: few; d_call: TRBD1; cdr3_nt: TGCGCCAGCAGCTTGCCAGGGGGCGCAAACGGGGAGCTGTTTTTT; cdr3_aa: CASSLPGGANGELFF
j_call: TRBJ2-1; v_call: TRBV20-1; clone_size: NA; d_call: NA; cdr3_nt: TGCAGTGCTAGAGATCTAGGTCAGGGGGAGCAGTTCTTC; cdr3_aa: CSARDLGQGEQFF
j_call: TRBJ2-6; v_call: TRBV10-3; clone_size: NA; d_call: TRBD1; cdr3_nt: TGTGCCATCAGTGCAGGGGGATCTGGGGCCAACGTCCTGACTTTC; cdr3_aa: CAISAGGSGANVLTF
j_call: TRBJ2-7; v_call: TRBV5-1; clone_size: few; d_call: NA; cdr3_nt: TGCGCCAGTTTCAATCTGGGGAAGAGCGAGCAGTACTTC; cdr3_aa: CASFNLGKSEQYF
j_call: TRBJ2-3; v_call: TRBV18; clone_size: few; d_call: NA; cdr3_nt: TGTGCCAGCTCACCAAACTACCGGACCACAGATACGCAGTATTTT; cdr3_aa: CASSPNYRTTDTQYF
j_call: TRBJ2-3; v_call: TRBV15; clone_size: NA; d_call: TRBD1; cdr3_nt: TGTGCCACCAGCAGAGATCGTACAGGGGGCATAGATACGCAGTATTTT; cdr3_aa: CATSRDRTGGIDTQYF
j_call: TRBJ2-7; v_call: TRBV27; clone_size: NA; d_call: NA; cdr3_nt: TGTGCCAGCAGTTCGATCCGCCGGTACGAGCAGTACTTC; cdr3_aa: CASSSIRRYEQYF
j_call: TRBJ2-5; v_call: TRBV20-1; clone_size: NA; d_call: TRBD1; cdr3_nt: TGCAGTGCCTCGCAGGGGGAAGGACAAGAGACCCAGTACTTC; cdr3_aa: CSASQGEGQETQYF
j_call: TRBJ2-2; v_call: TRBV11-3; clone_size: NA; d_call: NA; cdr3_nt: TGTGCCAGCAGCTTAGCCCAGGGCAGCGGCGGGGAGCTGTTTTTT; cdr3_aa: CASSLAQGSGGELFF
j_call: TRBJ1-1; v_call: TRBV20-1; clone_size: few; d_call: TRBD1; cdr3_nt: TGCAGTGCTAGGGCCACAGGGGGCTGGTACAGGACTGAAGCTTTCTTT; cdr3_aa: CSARATGGWYRTEAFF
j_call: TRBJ2-7; v_call: TRBV3-1; clone_size: few; d_call: TRBD2; cdr3_nt: TGTGCCAGCAGAAACTCCGGGACTAGCGGGAGCGAGCAGTACTTC; cdr3_aa: CASRNSGTSGSEQYF
j_call: TRBJ2-5; v_call: TRBV29-1; clone_size: few; d_call: NA; cdr3_nt: TGCAGCGTTGCATCGGGCCAAGAGACCCAGTACTTC; cdr3_aa: CSVASGQETQYF
j_call: TRBJ2-1; v_call: TRBV12-3/TRBV12-4; clone_size: NA; d_call: NA; cdr3_nt: TGTGCCAGCAGCACGGCCCTCCCGAGGTACAATGAGCAGTTCTTC; cdr3_aa: CASSTALPRYNEQFF
j_call: TRBJ1-2; v_call: TRBV7-2; clone_size: few; d_call: NA; cdr3_nt: TGTGCCAGCAGCCCCGGCGGGCAGGCGCTCTATGGCTACACCTTC; cdr3_aa: CASSPGGQALYGYTF
j_call: TRBJ2-3; v_call: TRBV11-2; clone_size: few; d_call: NA; cdr3_nt: TGTGCCAGCAGCAGCCCGGGACTCCACACAGATACGCAGTATTTT; cdr3_aa: CASSSPGLHTDTQYF
j_call: TRBJ1-1; v_call: TRBV12-3/TRBV12-4; clone_size: NA; d_call: NA; cdr3_nt: TGTGCCAGCAGTTTAGTATTCGGGGTGAACACTGAAGCTTTCTTT; cdr3_aa: CASSLVFGVNTEAFF
j_call: TRBJ2-7; v_call: TRBV7-2; clone_size: few; d_call: TRBD2; cdr3_nt: TGTGCCAGCAGCTTAGCGCACATAGCGGGGGCCACGTTCGCCTACGAGCAGTACTTC; cdr3_aa: CASSLAHIAGATFAYEQYF
j_call: TRBJ2-3; v_call: TRBV11-2; clone_size: few; d_call: TRBD1; cdr3_nt: TGTGCCAGCAGCCAGACAGGGGGGTCGGTCGCAGATACGCAGTATTTT; cdr3_aa: CASSQTGGSVADTQYF
j_call: TRBJ2-7; v_call: TRBV10-1; clone_size: few; d_call: TRBD2; cdr3_nt: TGCGCCAGCAGTGGCCTAGCGGGGAGCGAGCAGTACTTC; cdr3_aa: CASSGLAGSEQYF
j_call: TRBJ1-3; v_call: TRBV7-9; clone_size: NA; d_call: NA; cdr3_nt: TGTGCCAGCAGCTTGGGGGCGCAGGGAAACACCATATATTTT; cdr3_aa: CASSLGAQGNTIYF
j_call: TRBJ2-1; v_call: TRBV20-1; clone_size: NA; d_call: TRBD2; cdr3_nt: TGCAGTGCTAGGAGACTAGCGGACAATGAGCAGTTCTTC; cdr3_aa: CSARRLADNEQFF
j_call: TRBJ2-1; v_call: TRBV12-3/TRBV12-4; clone_size: many; d_call: NA; cdr3_nt: TGTGCCAGCTTTCTCGACTCCTACAATGAGCAGTTCTTC; cdr3_aa: CASFLDSYNEQFF
j_call: TRBJ2-1; v_call: TRBV20-1; clone_size: NA; d_call: TRBD2; cdr3_nt: TGCAGTGCTACCACTAGCGGAGCCTACAATGAGCAGTTCTTC; cdr3_aa: CSATTSGAYNEQFF
j_call: TRBJ2-6; v_call: TRBV12-3/TRBV12-4; clone_size: many; d_call: NA; cdr3_nt: TGTGCCAGCAGTGGTGGGATCTCTGGGGCCAACGTCCTGACTTTC; cdr3_aa: CASSGGISGANVLTF
j_call: TRBJ2-1; v_call: TRBV5-1; clone_size: many; d_call: NA; cdr3_nt: TGCGCCAGCAGATCTGATATCTCCTACAATGAGCAGTTCTTC; cdr3_aa: CASRSDISYNEQFF
j_call: TRBJ2-3; v_call: TRBV6-2/TRBV6-3; clone_size: NA; d_call: TRBD2; cdr3_nt: TGTGCCAGCAGATTCCCTAGCGGGAGATCTAGCACAGATACGCAGTATTTT; cdr3_aa: CASRFPSGRSSTDTQYF
j_call: TRBJ2-1; v_call: TRBV7-7; clone_size: NA; d_call: TRBD2; cdr3_nt: TGTGCTAGCAGCTCGCTAGCGGGGGGTTTTAGCAATGAGCAGTTCTTC; cdr3_aa: CASSSLAGGFSNEQFF
j_call: TRBJ1-4; v_call: TRBV4-2; clone_size: few; d_call: TRBD1; cdr3_nt: TGTGCCAGCAGCCAAGATTTCACAGGGGGCTATGAAAAACTGTTTTTT; cdr3_aa: CASSQDFTGGYEKLFF
j_call: TRBJ1-1; v_call: TRBV2; clone_size: NA; d_call: TRBD1; cdr3_nt: TGTGCCAGCATGACAGGGCTAGGTGACACTGAAGCTTTCTTT; cdr3_aa: CASMTGLGDTEAFF
j_call: TRBJ1-6; v_call: TRBV20-1; clone_size: many; d_call: TRBD1; cdr3_nt: TGCAGTGCTAGAGCAGGGGGCGATACCCATAATTCACCCCTCCACTTT; cdr3_aa: CSARAGGDTHNSPLHF
j_call: TRBJ2-1; v_call: TRBV7-2; clone_size: few; d_call: NA; cdr3_nt: TGTGCCAGCAGCTTAGAGCCCCCCCACAATGAGCAGTTCTTC; cdr3_aa: CASSLEPPHNEQFF